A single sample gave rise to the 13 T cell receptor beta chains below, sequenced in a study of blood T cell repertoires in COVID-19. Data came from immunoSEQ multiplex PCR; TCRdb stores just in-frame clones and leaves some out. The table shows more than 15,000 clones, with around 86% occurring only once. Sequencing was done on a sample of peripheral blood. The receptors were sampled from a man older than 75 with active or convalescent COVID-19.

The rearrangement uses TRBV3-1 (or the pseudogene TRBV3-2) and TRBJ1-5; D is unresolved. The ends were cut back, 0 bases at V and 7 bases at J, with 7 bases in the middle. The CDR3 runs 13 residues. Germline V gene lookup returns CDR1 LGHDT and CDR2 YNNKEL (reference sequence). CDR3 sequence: CASSQDGQQPQHF. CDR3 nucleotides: TGTGCCAGCAGCCAAGATGGGCAGCAGCCCCAGCATTTT.

CDR3 sequence: CASSYSRVYEQYF. DNA for the CDR3: TGTGCCAGCAGTTACAGCAGGGTTTACGAGCAGTACTTC. The chain links TRBV6-2 or TRBV6-3 to TRBJ2-7, with D maybe TRBD1 (5 bases). The CDR3 has 13 residues. Germline CDR1 is MNHEY and CDR2 is SVGEGT. V was cut by 2 bases and J by 4 bases, with 9 bases left in between.

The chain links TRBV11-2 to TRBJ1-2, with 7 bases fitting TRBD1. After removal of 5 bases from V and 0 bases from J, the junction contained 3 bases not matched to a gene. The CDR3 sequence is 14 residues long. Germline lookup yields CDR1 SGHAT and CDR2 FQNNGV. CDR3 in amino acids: CASSDGTANYGYTF. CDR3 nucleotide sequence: TGTGCCAGCAGCGACGGGACAGCTAACTATGGCTACACCTTC.

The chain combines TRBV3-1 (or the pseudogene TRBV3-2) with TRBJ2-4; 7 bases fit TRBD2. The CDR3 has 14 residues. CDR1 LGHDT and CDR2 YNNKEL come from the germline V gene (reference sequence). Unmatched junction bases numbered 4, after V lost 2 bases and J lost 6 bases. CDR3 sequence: CASSQSGELNIQYF. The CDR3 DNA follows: TGTGCCAGCAGCCAAAGCGGGGAGTTAAACATTCAGTACTTC.

The CDR3: CASSQGIEAFF. As DNA, the CDR3 is TGTGCCAGCAGTCAGGGGATTGAAGCTTTCTTT. This chain joins TRBV12-3 or TRBV12-4 and TRBJ1-1; perhaps TRBD1 as D (6 bases). The CDR3 sequence is 11 residues long. The V gene lost 5 bases and the J gene lost 7 bases, with 8 bases spanning the gap.

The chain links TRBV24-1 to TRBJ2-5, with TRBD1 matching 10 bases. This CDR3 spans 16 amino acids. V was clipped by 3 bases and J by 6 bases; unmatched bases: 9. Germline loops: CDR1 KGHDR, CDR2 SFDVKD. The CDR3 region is CATSDNRDRGSQTQYF. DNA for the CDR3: TGTGCCACCAGTGATAACCGGGACAGGGGATCACAGACCCAGTACTTC.

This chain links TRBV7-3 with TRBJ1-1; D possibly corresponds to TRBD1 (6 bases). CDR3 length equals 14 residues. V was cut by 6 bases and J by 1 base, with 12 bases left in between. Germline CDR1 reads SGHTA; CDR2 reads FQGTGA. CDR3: CASSSQGTNTEAFF. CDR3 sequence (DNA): TGTGCCAGCAGTTCCCAGGGGACGAACACTGAAGCTTTCTTT.

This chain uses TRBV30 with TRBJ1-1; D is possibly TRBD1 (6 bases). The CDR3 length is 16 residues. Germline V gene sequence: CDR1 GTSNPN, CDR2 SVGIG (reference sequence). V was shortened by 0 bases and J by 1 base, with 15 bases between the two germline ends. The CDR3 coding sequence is TGTGCCTGGAGTGTAAAACAGGGCGCAGGGAACACTGAAGCTTTCTTT. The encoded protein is CAWSVKQGAGNTEAFF.

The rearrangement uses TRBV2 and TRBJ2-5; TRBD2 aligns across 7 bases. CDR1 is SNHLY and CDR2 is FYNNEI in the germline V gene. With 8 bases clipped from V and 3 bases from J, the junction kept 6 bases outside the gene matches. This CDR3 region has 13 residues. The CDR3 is CASGGERKETQYF. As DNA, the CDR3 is TGTGCCAGCGGGGGGGAACGAAAAGAGACCCAGTACTTC.

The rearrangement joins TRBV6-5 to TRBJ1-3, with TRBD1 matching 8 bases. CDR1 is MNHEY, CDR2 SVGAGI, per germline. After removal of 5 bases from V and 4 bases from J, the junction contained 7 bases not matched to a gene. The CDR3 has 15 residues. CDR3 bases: TGTGCCAGCAGTAGAGGACAGGGAGGGGGAAACACCATATATTTT. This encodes CASSRGQGGGNTIYF.

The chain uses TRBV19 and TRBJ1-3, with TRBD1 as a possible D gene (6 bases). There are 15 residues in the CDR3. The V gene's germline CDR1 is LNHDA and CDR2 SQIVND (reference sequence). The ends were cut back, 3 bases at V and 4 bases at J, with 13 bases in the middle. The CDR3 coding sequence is TGTGCCAGTAGTATTTCATCAGGGGCAGGAAACACCATATATTTT. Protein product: CASSISSGAGNTIYF.

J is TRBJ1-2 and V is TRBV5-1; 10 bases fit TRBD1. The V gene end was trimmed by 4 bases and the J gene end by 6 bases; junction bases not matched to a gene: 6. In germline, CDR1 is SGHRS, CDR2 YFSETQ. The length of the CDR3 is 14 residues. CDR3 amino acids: CASSPTGQGDGYTF. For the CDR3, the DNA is TGCGCCAGCAGCCCGACTGGACAGGGGGATGGCTACACCTTC.

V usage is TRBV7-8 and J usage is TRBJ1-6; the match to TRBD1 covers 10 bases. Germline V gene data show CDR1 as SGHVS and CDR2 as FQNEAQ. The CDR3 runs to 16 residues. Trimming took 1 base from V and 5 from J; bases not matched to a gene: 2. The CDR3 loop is CASSLGTGGDNSPLHF. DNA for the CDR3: TGTGCCAGCAGCTTAGGGACAGGGGGTGATAATTCACCCCTCCACTTT.